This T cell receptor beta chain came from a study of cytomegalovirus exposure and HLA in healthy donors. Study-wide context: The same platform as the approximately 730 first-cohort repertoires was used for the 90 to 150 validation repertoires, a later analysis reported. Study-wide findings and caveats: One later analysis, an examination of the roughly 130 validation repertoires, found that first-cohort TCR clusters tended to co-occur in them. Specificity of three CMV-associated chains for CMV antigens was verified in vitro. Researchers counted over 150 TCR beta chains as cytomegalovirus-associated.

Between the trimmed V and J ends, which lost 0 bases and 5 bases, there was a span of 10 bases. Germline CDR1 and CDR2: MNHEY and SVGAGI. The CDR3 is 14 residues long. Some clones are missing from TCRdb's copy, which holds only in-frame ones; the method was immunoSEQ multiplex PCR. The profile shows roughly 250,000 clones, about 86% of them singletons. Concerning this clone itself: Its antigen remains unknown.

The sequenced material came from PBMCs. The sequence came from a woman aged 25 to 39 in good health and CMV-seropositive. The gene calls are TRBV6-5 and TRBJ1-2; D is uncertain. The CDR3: CASSYSLQAYGYTF. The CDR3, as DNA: TGTGCCAGCAGTTACTCTCTCCAGGCTTATGGCTACACCTTC.